Presented here are 27 T cell receptor beta chains from one specimen sequenced in a study of cytomegalovirus exposure and HLA in healthy donors. With 60 Vbeta and 13 Jbeta primers, the PCR was carried out. Produced via immunoSEQ multiplex PCR; TCRdb's table is partial and in-frame only. The profile shows about 150,000 clones, about 85% of them singletons. The sequenced sample was PBMCs. Source of these receptors: a woman in her late teens or twenties in good health and CMV-seronegative.

This chain links TRBV27 with TRBJ2-5, with 7 bases that match TRBD1. The DNA matches TRBJ2-7 better at its end, which makes the J call doubtful. CDR3 size: 18 residues. Germline loops: CDR1 MNHEY, CDR2 SMNVEV (reference sequence). The CDR3, as DNA: TGTGCCAGCAGCAAATACAGGGGCCCCACCCCAAACTCCTACGAGCAGTACTTC. It codes for CASSKYRGPTPNSYEQYF.

The rearrangement uses TRBV19 and TRBJ1-5; D may be TRBD1 (5 bases). Per germline, CDR1 LNHDA and CDR2 SQIVND (reference sequence). Trimming took off 5 bases at V and 5 bases at J, with 16 bases between the two ends. The length of the CDR3 is 15 residues. The CDR3 region has the DNA TGTGCCAGTAGTTCGGGCGGGGGTGGGGATCAGCCCCAGCATTTT. As protein: CASSSGGGGDQPQHF.

The chain has TRBV30 and TRBJ2-2; the D gene is possibly TRBD2 (7 bases). V lost 3 bases and J 1 base, leaving 12 bases between the germline ends. The germline gives CDR1 GTSNPN, CDR2 SVGIG (reference sequence). The length of the CDR3 is 15 residues. DNA of the CDR3: TGTGCCTGGAGAGGGGGGGGCCTGAACACCGGGGAGCTGTTTTTT. It encodes CAWRGGGLNTGELFF.

V is TRBV19 and J is TRBJ1-5; D possibly corresponds to TRBD1 (6 bases). Germline CDR1 and CDR2: LNHDA and SQIVND (reference sequence). The V end lost 5 bases, the J end lost 2 bases, and 13 bases lay between the germline ends. There are 15 residues in the CDR3. CDR3 DNA sequence: TGTGCCAGTAGTGTACAGGGTTGGGGCAATCAGCCCCAGCATTTT. Its translation is CASSVQGWGNQPQHF.

The chain combines TRBV4-1 with TRBJ2-3; TRBD1 is a possible D gene (6 bases). Germline loops: CDR1 MGHRA, CDR2 YSYEKL. This CDR3 spans 15 amino acids. V gave up 4 bases and J gave up 2 bases, with 13 bases separating them. As DNA, the CDR3 is TGCGCCAGCAGCCTAAGCAGGGGTGTCACAGATACGCAGTATTTT. Amino acid sequence: CASSLSRGVTDTQYF.

The CDR3 region is CAIQLAGGSTDTQYF. CDR3 in DNA: TGTGCCATCCAACTAGCGGGGGGCAGCACAGATACGCAGTATTTT. The chain links TRBV10-3 to TRBJ2-3, with 12 bases fitting TRBD2. Germline V lookup: CDR1 ENHRY, CDR2 SYGVKD. There are 15 residues in the CDR3. With 8 bases clipped from V and 0 bases from J, the junction kept 3 bases outside the gene matches.

The V gene is TRBV7-2, the J gene TRBJ2-3; 14 bases match TRBD2. CDR1 SGHTA and CDR2 FQGNSA come from the germline V gene. The CDR3 spans 16 residues. With 5 bases clipped from V and 1 base from J, the junction kept 2 bases outside the gene matches. The CDR3 protein is CASSPTSGRGTDTQYF. CDR3 in DNA: TGTGCCAGCAGCCCGACTAGCGGGAGGGGCACAGATACGCAGTATTTT.

CDR3 nucleotides: TGTGCCAGCGGACCCCCGGGGGGGCTTAGCTCCTACGAGCAGTACTTC. Residues: CASGPPGGLSSYEQYF. The chain is built from TRBV7-8 and TRBJ2-7; 8 bases match TRBD2. Losses at the gene ends were 8 bases for V and 0 bases for J; bases not matched to a gene: 12. The CDR3 loop spans 16 amino acids. CDR1 and CDR2 (germline): SGHVS, FQNEAQ.

The gene calls are TRBV7-2 and TRBJ2-7, with TRBD2 matching 9 bases. The junction had 7 bases not matched to a gene; V was cut back by 1 base and J by 3 bases. The CDR3 totals 16 residues. Germline V lookup: CDR1 SGHTA, CDR2 FQGNSA. In DNA, the CDR3 is TGTGCCAGCAGCTTAGATGTAGCGGGGGTCTACTACGAGCAGTACTTC. Translating gives CASSLDVAGVYYEQYF.

V and J are TRBV19 and TRBJ1-4; tentative D call: TRBD1 (6 bases). Trimming took 5 bases from V and 8 from J, leaving 18 bases between them. The CDR3 is 15 residues long. Germline V gene lookup returns CDR1 LNHDA and CDR2 SQIVND (reference sequence). CDR3 residues: CASSGRGRPEEKLFF. CDR3 DNA sequence: TGTGCCAGTAGTGGCAGGGGCCGCCCGGAGGAAAAACTGTTTTTT.

The chain links TRBV10-3 to TRBJ2-5; TRBD2 agrees at 11 bases. The CDR3 is 15 amino acids. V lost 5 bases to trimming and J lost 0 bases; unmatched junction nucleotides: 2. Germline values: CDR1 ENHRY, CDR2 SYGVKD. CDR3 loop: CAISRTSGYQETQYF. The DNA of the CDR3 is TGTGCCATCAGTCGGACTAGCGGGTACCAAGAGACCCAGTACTTC.

This rearrangement joins TRBV6-5 to TRBJ1-6; no clear D. Germline CDR1 and CDR2: MNHEY and SVGAGI. With 6 bases removed from V and 4 bases from J, the gap between germline ends came to 13 bases. The CDR3 is 15 residues long. The DNA of the CDR3 is TGTGCCAGCAGCCTTGGCAGGCTGTATAATTCACCCCTCCACTTT. It is translated as CASSLGRLYNSPLHF.

Remarks on this clone: Distinct nucleotide sequences in the sample also encode this CDR3. This chain connects TRBV28 to TRBJ1-4; 7 nucleotides line up with TRBD1. In germline, CDR1 is MDHEN, CDR2 SYDVKM. Trimming removed 3 bases from V and 6 bases from J; junction bases left unmatched: 1. The CDR3 is made up of 13 amino acids. The CDR3 sequence: CASSFGTDEKLFF. The CDR3, as DNA: TGTGCCAGCAGTTTCGGGACAGATGAAAAACTGTTTTTT.

This clone was seen ten or more times. This chain joins TRBV4-1 and TRBJ2-3, with 10 bases lining up with TRBD2. The trim removed 2 bases at V and 0 bases at J, leaving 14 bases unmatched. Germline V gene sequence: CDR1 MGHRA, CDR2 YSYEKL. The CDR3 runs 20 residues. CDR3 bases: TGCGCCAGCAGCCAAAAGATGAGGACTAGCGGCCTCCTTAGCACAGATACGCAGTATTTT. Residues: CASSQKMRTSGLLSTDTQYF.

The chain combines TRBV27 with TRBJ2-7; D is unresolved. CDR3 size: 13 residues. V lost 6 bases and J lost 0, with 9 bases in between. Germline CDR1 reads MNHEY; CDR2 reads SMNVEV (reference sequence). The CDR3 loop reads CASSPGFSYEQYF. The CDR3 DNA is TGTGCCAGCAGCCCAGGTTTCTCCTACGAGCAGTACTTC.

Turning to this clone: Germline and junction disagree at one end, which may indicate a read error. The chain recombines TRBV6-7 with TRBJ2-7; 7 positions match TRBD2. TRBV6-7 is an ORF, and what it does is uncertain. CDR3 length: 15 residues. CDR3 sequence: CASSPQRGSPYGQYF. CDR3 DNA sequence: TGTGCTAGCAGTCCCCAGCGGGGATCACCCTACGGGCAGTACTTC.

Here the CDR3 DNA reads TGCGCCAGCAGCCAAGAATACAGGAGCTCCTACGAGCAGTACTTC. This codes for CASSQEYRSSYEQYF. The chain uses TRBV4-3 and TRBJ2-7; maybe TRBD1 (5 bases). Germline V gene data show CDR1 as LGHNA and CDR2 as YSLEER. Trimming shortened V by 0 bases and J by 0 bases, and 9 bases separated the two germline ends. This CDR3 is built from 15 residues.

This clone was seen a few times. The chain employs TRBV6-5 and TRBJ2-1, with 7 bases fitting TRBD2. The CDR3 runs to 15 residues. In germline, CDR1 is MNHEY, CDR2 SVGAGI. V lost 6 bases to trimming and J lost 7 bases; unmatched junction nucleotides: 12. CDR3 nucleotides: TGTGCCAGCAGCTGGACTAGAGTGGGGTTGAATGAGCAGTTCTTC. It is translated as CASSWTRVGLNEQFF.

This rearrangement joins TRBV7-6 to TRBJ2-6; 8 nucleotides agree with TRBD2. Germline trimming cut 10 bases from V and 2 bases from J; bases unmatched to any gene: 4. The CDR3 runs 14 residues. Germline V gene lookup returns CDR1 SGHVS and CDR2 FNYEAQ. DNA for the CDR3: TGTGCCACCTCGGGGGGGCCTGGGGCCAACGTCCTGACTTTC. Translated, it gives CATSGGPGANVLTF.

This chain connects TRBV4-2 to TRBJ2-7; weak D call: TRBD2 (6 bases). This CDR3 region has 14 residues. V lost 0 bases and J 3 bases, leaving 9 bases between the germline ends. Per germline, CDR1 LGHNA and CDR2 YNFKEQ. The chain's CDR3 is CASSQEGTGYEQYF. The CDR3 coding sequence is TGTGCCAGCAGCCAAGAGGGGACTGGCTACGAGCAGTACTTC.

This clone occurred once. This rearrangement joins TRBV30 to TRBJ1-3; D not resolved. The CDR3 is 14 amino acids. The V and J ends lost 1 base and 3 bases respectively, with 10 bases between them. The germline V gene has CDR1 GTSNPN and CDR2 SVGIG (reference sequence). CDR3 region: CAWSGEGGGNTIYF. As DNA, the CDR3 is TGTGCCTGGAGTGGCGAGGGAGGTGGAAACACCATATATTTT.

V usage is TRBV4-2 and J usage is TRBJ2-3, with 8 positions matching TRBD2. The CDR3 loop spans 18 amino acids. V was pared by 4 bases and J by 2 bases, with 14 bases of the junction left unmatched. Germline V gene lookup returns CDR1 LGHNA and CDR2 YNFKEQ. CDR3 sequence (DNA): TGTGCCAGCAGCCGAGACCGGATGGTAGCGGGATCCACAGATACGCAGTATTTT. Translated, it gives CASSRDRMVAGSTDTQYF.

This clone was found a few times. V gene TRBV2 combines with J gene TRBJ2-5; the match to TRBD2 covers 10 bases. V dropped 2 bases and J dropped 3; count of bases not matched to a gene: 3. This CDR3 spans 15 amino acids. CDR1 is SNHLY, CDR2 FYNNEI, per germline. CDR3 sequence: CASSERTSGKETQYF. In DNA form, the CDR3 reads TGTGCCAGCAGTGAACGAACTAGCGGGAAAGAGACCCAGTACTTC. Based on the CDR3 plus reference TRBV2 and TRBJ2-5, the full variable domain is EPEVTQTPSHQVTQMGQEVILRCVPISNHLYFYWYRQILGQKVEFLVSFYNNEISEKSEIFDDQFSVERPDGSNFTLKIRSTKLEDSAMYFCASSERTSGKETQYFGPGTRLLVL.

This clone has more than one count but fewer than ten. The V and J genes are TRBV29-1 and TRBJ1-3; D is uncertain. The CDR3 runs 14 residues. Trimming stripped 4 bases from V and 4 bases from J, with 14 bases between. Germline V lookup: CDR1 SQVTM, CDR2 ANQGSEA. CDR3 sequence: CSVAPRLNGNTIYF. CDR3 DNA: TGCAGCGTTGCCCCCCGGTTAAACGGAAACACCATATATTTT. The full variable domain, its missing parts supplied by reference TRBV29-1 and TRBJ1-3, is SAVISQKPSRDICQRGTSLTIQCQVDSQVTMMFWYRQQPGQSLTLIATANQGSEATYESGFVIDKFPISRPNLTFSTLTVSNMSPEDSSIYLCSVAPRLNGNTIYFGEGSWLTVV.

This clone came up a few times. The chain combines TRBV27 with TRBJ1-2; 12 positions agree with TRBD1. Per germline, CDR1 MNHEY and CDR2 SMNVEV (reference sequence). The trim removed 6 bases at V and 14 bases at J, leaving 7 bases unmatched. There are 12 residues in the CDR3. The CDR3 region is CASSNGTGGQTF. The DNA for the CDR3 is TGTGCCAGCAGCAACGGGACAGGGGGCCAAACCTTC.

This clone was recorded once. The V call is TRBV15, the J call TRBJ2-1; possible D gene TRBD2, 6 bases. V lost 4 bases and J lost 3, with 13 bases in between. CDR3 length equals 15 residues. Germline V lookup: CDR1 LNHNV, CDR2 YYDKDF (reference sequence). The CDR3 region is CATSISGALYNEQFF. The CDR3 nucleotides read TGTGCCACCAGCATTTCGGGAGCCCTCTACAATGAGCAGTTCTTC. The full variable domain, with the rest looked up from reference TRBV15 and TRBJ2-1, is DAMVIQNPRYQVTQFGKPVTLSCSQTLNHNVMYWYQQKSSQAPKLLFHYYDKDFNNEADTPDNFQSRRPNTSFCFLDIRSPGLGDTAMYLCATSISGALYNEQFFGPGTRLTVL.

This clone has a handful of counts. V usage is TRBV25-1 and J usage is TRBJ1-2; TRBD1 agrees at 9 bases. The CDR3 has 14 amino acids. CDR1 and CDR2 (germline): MGHDK, SYGVNS. V lost 7 bases, J lost 5 bases, and 8 bases stayed unmatched. The CDR3 sequence is CASTEDRGTYGYTF. The DNA of the CDR3 is TGTGCCAGCACCGAGGACAGGGGAACTTATGGCTACACCTTC.